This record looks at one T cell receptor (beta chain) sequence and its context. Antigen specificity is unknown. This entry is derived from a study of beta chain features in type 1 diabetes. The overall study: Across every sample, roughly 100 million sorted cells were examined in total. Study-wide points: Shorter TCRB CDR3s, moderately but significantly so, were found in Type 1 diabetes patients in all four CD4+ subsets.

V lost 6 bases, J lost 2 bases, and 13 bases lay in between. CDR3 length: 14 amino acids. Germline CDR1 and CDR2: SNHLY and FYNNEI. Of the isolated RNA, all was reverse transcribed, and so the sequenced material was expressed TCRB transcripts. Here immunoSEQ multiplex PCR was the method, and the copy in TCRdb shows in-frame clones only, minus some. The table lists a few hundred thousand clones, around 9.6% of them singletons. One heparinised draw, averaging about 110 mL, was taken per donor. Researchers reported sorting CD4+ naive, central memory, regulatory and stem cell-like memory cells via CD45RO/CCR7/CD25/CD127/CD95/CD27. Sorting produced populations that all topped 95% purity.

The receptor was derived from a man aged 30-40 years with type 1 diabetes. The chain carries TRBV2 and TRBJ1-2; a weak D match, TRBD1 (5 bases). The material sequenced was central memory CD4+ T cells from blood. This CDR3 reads CASRLGGDNYGYTF. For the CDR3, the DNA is TGTGCCAGCAGGTTGGGAGGGGACAACTATGGCTACACCTTC.